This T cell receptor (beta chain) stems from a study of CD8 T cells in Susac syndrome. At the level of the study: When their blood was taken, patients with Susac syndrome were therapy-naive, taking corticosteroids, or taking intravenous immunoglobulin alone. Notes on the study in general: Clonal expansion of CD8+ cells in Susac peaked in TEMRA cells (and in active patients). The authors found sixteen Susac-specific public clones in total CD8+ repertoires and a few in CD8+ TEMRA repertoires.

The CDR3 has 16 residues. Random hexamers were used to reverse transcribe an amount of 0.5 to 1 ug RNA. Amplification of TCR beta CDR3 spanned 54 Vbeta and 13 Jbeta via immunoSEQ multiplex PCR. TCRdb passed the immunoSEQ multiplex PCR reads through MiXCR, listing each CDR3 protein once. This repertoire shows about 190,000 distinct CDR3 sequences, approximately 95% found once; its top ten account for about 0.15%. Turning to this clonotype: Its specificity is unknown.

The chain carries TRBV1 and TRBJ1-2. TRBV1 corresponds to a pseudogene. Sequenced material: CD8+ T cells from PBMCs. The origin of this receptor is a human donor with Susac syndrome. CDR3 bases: TGCACCAGCAGCCAAGACTCCTCCGGGCCCAACTATGGCTACACCTTC. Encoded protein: CTSSQDSSGPNYGYTF.